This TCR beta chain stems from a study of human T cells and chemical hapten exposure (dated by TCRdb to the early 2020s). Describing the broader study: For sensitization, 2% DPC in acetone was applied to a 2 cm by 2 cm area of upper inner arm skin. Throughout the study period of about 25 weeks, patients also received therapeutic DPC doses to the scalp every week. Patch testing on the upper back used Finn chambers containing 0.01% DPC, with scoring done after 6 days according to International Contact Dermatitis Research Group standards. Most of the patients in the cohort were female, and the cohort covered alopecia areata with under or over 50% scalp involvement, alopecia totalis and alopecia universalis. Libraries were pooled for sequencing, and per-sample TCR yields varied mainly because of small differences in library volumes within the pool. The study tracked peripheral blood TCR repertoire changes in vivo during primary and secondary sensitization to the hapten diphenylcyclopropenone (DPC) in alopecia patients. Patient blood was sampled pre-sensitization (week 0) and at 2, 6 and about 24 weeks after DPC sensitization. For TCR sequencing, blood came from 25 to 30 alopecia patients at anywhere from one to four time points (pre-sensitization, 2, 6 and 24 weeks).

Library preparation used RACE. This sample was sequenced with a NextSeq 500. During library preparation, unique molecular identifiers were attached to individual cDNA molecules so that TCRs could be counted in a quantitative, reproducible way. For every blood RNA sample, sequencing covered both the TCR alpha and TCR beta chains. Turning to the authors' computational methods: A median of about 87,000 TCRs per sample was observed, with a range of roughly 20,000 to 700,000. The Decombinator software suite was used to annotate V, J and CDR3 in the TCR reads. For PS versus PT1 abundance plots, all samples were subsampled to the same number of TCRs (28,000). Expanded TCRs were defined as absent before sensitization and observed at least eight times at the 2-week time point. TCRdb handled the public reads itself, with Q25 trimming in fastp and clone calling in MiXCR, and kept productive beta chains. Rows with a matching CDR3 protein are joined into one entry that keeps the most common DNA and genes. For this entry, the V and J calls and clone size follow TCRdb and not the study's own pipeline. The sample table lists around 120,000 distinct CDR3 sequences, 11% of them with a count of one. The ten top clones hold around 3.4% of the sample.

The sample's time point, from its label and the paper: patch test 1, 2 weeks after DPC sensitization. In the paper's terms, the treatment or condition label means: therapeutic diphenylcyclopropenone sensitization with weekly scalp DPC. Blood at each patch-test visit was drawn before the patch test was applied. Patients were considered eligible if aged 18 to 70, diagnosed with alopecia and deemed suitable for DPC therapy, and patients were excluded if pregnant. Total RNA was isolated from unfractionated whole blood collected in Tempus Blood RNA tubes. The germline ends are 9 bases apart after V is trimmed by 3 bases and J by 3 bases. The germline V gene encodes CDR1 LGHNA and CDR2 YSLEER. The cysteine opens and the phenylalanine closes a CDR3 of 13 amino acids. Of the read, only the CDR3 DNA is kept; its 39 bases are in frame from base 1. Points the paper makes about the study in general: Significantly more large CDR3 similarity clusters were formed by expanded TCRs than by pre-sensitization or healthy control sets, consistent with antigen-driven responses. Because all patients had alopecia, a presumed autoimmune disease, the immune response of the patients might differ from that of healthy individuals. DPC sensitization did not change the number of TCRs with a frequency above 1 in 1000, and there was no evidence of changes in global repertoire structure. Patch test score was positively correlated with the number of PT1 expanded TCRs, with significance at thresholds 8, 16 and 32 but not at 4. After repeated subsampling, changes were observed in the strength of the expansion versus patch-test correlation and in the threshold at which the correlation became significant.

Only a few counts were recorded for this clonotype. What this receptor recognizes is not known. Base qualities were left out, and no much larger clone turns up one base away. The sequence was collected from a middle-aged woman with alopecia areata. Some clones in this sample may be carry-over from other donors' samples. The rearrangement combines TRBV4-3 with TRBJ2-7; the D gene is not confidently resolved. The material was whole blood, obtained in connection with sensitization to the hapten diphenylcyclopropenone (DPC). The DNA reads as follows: TGCGCCAGCAGCCAGGATGCCGGCTACGAGCAGTACTTC. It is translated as CASSQDAGYEQYF.